The 2 T cell receptor beta chains below were found in one sample sequenced in a study of chemoradiotherapy in HPV16-positive cancers. The data were produced by immunoSEQ multiplex PCR, yet TCRdb's version contains in-frame clones alone and is incomplete. The sample lists 3,000 to 3,500 clones, 79% occurring once. Source: tumor tissue, taken from a patient who underwent chemoradiotherapy. Receptors were obtained from a human donor with HPV-associated anogenital cancer.

The V gene is TRBV28, the J gene TRBJ2-1; 9 positions agree with TRBD1. V gave up 1 base and J gave up 6 bases; unmatched junction bases: 7. The CDR3 has 16 residues. Germline CDR1 reads MDHEN; CDR2 reads SYDVKM. CDR3 protein: CASSLFPGQGGNEQFF. CDR3 nucleotide sequence: TGTGCCAGCAGTTTATTTCCGGGACAGGGAGGCAATGAGCAGTTCTTC. Using reference TRBV28 and TRBJ2-1 for the parts outside the CDR3, the full variable domain is DVKVTQSSRYLVKRTGEKVFLECVQDMDHENMFWYRQDPGLGLRLIYFSYDVKMKEKGDIPEGYSVSREKKERFSLILESASTNQTSMYLCASSLFPGQGGNEQFFGPGTRLTVL.

The chain combines TRBV28 with TRBJ1-2, with a possible D match to TRBD1 (5 bases). CDR3 length: 14 amino acids. The germline CDR1 and CDR2 sequences are MDHEN and SYDVKM. Trimming left V 0 bases short and J 4 bases short, with 9 bases between. CDR3 sequence (DNA): TGTGCCAGCAGTTTATGGGGGCCGTTCTATGGCTACACCTTC. It codes for CASSLWGPFYGYTF.